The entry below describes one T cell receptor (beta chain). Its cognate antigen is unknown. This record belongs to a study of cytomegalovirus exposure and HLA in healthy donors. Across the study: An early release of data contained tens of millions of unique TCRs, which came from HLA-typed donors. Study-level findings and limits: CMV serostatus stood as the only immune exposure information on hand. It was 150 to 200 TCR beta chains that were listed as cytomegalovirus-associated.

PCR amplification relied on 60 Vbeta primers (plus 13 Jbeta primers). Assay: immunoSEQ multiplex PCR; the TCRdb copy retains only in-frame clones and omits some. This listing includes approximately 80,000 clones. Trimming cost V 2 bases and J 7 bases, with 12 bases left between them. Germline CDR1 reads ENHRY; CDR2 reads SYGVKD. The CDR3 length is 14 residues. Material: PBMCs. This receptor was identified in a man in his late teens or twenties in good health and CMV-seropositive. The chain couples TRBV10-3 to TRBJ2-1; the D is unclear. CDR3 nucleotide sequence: TGTGCCATCAGTGAGACAGCCCCGTGGAATGAGCAGTTCTTC. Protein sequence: CAISETAPWNEQFF.